This is a list of T cell receptor beta chains from one sample in a study of blood T cells in healthy people across ages. TCRdb itself ran the 5' RACE reads through MiXCR, one entry per CDR3 protein. Of about a million distinct CDR3 sequences in the sample, about 48% were seen once. Specimen: blood. The receptors derive from a man aged 30 to 45 in good health. The CDR3 runs from the conserved cysteine through the conserved F or W. The order of the fields is V gene, clone size, D gene, J gene, CDR3 DNA, CDR3 protein. A D gene is named only where the DNA matches it firmly. Clone sizes are given selectively: once, few, many, or a class where the clone is expanded.

v_call: TRBV4-3; clone_size: few; d_call: .; j_call: TRBJ2-5; cdr3_nt: TGCGCCAGCAGCCAAGTGTACAGGGAGGGAGAGACCCAGTACTTC; cdr3_aa: CASSQVYREGETQYF
v_call: TRBV7-9; clone_size: .; d_call: TRBD1; j_call: TRBJ1-3; cdr3_nt: TGTGCCAGCAGCTGGACAGGGGGACTCTCTGGAAACACCATATATTTT; cdr3_aa: CASSWTGGLSGNTIYF
v_call: TRBV6-2/TRBV6-3; clone_size: .; d_call: TRBD2; j_call: TRBJ2-3; cdr3_nt: TGTGCCAGCCGTCAGGGACTAGCGGGGGGGCGAGATACGCAGTATTTT; cdr3_aa: CASRQGLAGGRDTQYF
v_call: TRBV7-2; clone_size: .; d_call: .; j_call: TRBJ1-2; cdr3_nt: TGTGCCAGCAGCTTCTACAACGGCTACACCTTC; cdr3_aa: CASSFYNGYTF
v_call: TRBV2; clone_size: few; d_call: .; j_call: TRBJ2-1; cdr3_nt: TGTGCCAGCAGTGTTAGTGGGGGTCACTACAATGAGCAGTTCTTC; cdr3_aa: CASSVSGGHYNEQFF
v_call: TRBV2; clone_size: .; d_call: .; j_call: TRBJ1-5; cdr3_nt: TGTGCCAGCAGTGCGGCCAGCCCGGGTCAGCCCCAGCATTTT; cdr3_aa: CASSAASPGQPQHF
v_call: TRBV12-3/TRBV12-4; clone_size: .; d_call: TRBD1; j_call: TRBJ2-3; cdr3_nt: TGTGCCAGCAGAAACCCCGGACAGGGTACTAGCACAGATACGCAGTATTTT; cdr3_aa: CASRNPGQGTSTDTQYF
v_call: TRBV4-3; clone_size: few; d_call: .; j_call: TRBJ1-5; cdr3_nt: TGCGCCAGCAGCCACGACCGCAATCAGCCCCAGCATTTT; cdr3_aa: CASSHDRNQPQHF
v_call: TRBV14; clone_size: .; d_call: .; j_call: TRBJ2-3; cdr3_nt: TGTGCCAGCAGCCAGGGCAACCTTGGCACAGATACGCAGTATTTT; cdr3_aa: CASSQGNLGTDTQYF
v_call: TRBV12-3/TRBV12-4; clone_size: .; d_call: TRBD1; j_call: TRBJ1-1; cdr3_nt: TGTGCCAGCAAGGGAGGGACAGGGAGGAACACTGAAGCTTTCTTT; cdr3_aa: CASKGGTGRNTEAFF
v_call: TRBV28; clone_size: .; d_call: .; j_call: TRBJ1-2; cdr3_nt: TGTGCCAGCAGTTCCCCCACGACAGGTTCCTATGGCTACACCTTC; cdr3_aa: CASSSPTTGSYGYTF
v_call: TRBV20-1; clone_size: .; d_call: TRBD2; j_call: TRBJ2-5; cdr3_nt: TGCAGTGCTAGGACAACTAGCGGAACCAATCCTGAGCAGTACTTC; cdr3_aa: CSARTTSGTNPEQYF
v_call: TRBV4-2; clone_size: .; d_call: .; j_call: TRBJ1-2; cdr3_nt: TGTGCCAGCAGCCACGACACAGGGCTCAACTATGGCTACACCTTC; cdr3_aa: CASSHDTGLNYGYTF
v_call: TRBV11-2; clone_size: few; d_call: .; j_call: TRBJ2-7; cdr3_nt: TGTGCCAGCAGCTTATTAGGAGGGGATGGGGTCTACGAGCAGTACTTC; cdr3_aa: CASSLLGGDGVYEQYF
v_call: TRBV18; clone_size: once; d_call: .; j_call: TRBJ2-3; cdr3_nt: TGTGCCAGCTCACCAACGGGACACAGCACAGATACGCAGTATTTT; cdr3_aa: CASSPTGHSTDTQYF
v_call: TRBV7-2; clone_size: few; d_call: TRBD1; j_call: TRBJ2-3; cdr3_nt: TGTGCCAGCAGGACCATGGGACAGTCTAGCACAGATACGCAGTATTTT; cdr3_aa: CASRTMGQSSTDTQYF
v_call: TRBV6-2/TRBV6-3; clone_size: .; d_call: .; j_call: TRBJ2-7; cdr3_nt: TGTGCCAGCAGTCCCGTCCAGGCAGCCACGGGAACCCAGTACTTC; cdr3_aa: CASSPVQAATGTQYF
v_call: TRBV20-1; clone_size: .; d_call: .; j_call: TRBJ1-1; cdr3_nt: TGCAGTGCTAGGGGGGCTGAAGCTTTCTTT; cdr3_aa: CSARGAEAFF
v_call: TRBV20-1; clone_size: few; d_call: TRBD2; j_call: TRBJ2-5; cdr3_nt: TGCAGTGCTGTTGCCGGGACTACTTCCGAGACCCAGTACTTC; cdr3_aa: CSAVAGTTSETQYF
v_call: TRBV6-2/TRBV6-3; clone_size: few; d_call: .; j_call: TRBJ1-2; cdr3_nt: TGTGCCAGCAGTTATGGGGATAACTATGGCTACACCTTC; cdr3_aa: CASSYGDNYGYTF
v_call: TRBV6-5; clone_size: .; d_call: .; j_call: TRBJ1-1; cdr3_nt: TGTGCCAGCAGCCGGGTTGCGGCGGGGGGGAACACTGAAGCTTTCTTT; cdr3_aa: CASSRVAAGGNTEAFF
v_call: TRBV6-6; clone_size: once; d_call: TRBD1; j_call: TRBJ1-2; cdr3_nt: TGTGCCAGCAGTTACTCGATGGGACAGGGGGCAAAGGGCTACACCTTC; cdr3_aa: CASSYSMGQGAKGYTF
v_call: TRBV28; clone_size: .; d_call: .; j_call: TRBJ1-4; cdr3_nt: TGTGCCAGCAGTTTACAACGGCTGAATGAAAAACTGTTTTTT; cdr3_aa: CASSLQRLNEKLFF
v_call: TRBV2; clone_size: .; d_call: TRBD1; j_call: TRBJ2-1; cdr3_nt: TGTGCCATCGCCAGGGGGAGCAATGAGCAGTTCTTC; cdr3_aa: CAIARGSNEQFF
v_call: TRBV29-1; clone_size: .; d_call: .; j_call: TRBJ1-1; cdr3_nt: TGCAGCGTCGACACAGGGAAGGGTTCATCTGAAGCTTTCTTT; cdr3_aa: CSVDTGKGSSEAFF
v_call: TRBV7-9; clone_size: .; d_call: TRBD1; j_call: TRBJ2-3; cdr3_nt: TGTGCCAGCAGCTCGAATGAGGGGACAGGGGATTTAGATACGCAGTATTTT; cdr3_aa: CASSSNEGTGDLDTQYF
v_call: TRBV9; clone_size: once; d_call: .; j_call: TRBJ1-1; cdr3_nt: TGTGCCAGCAGCGTAGGAACAGGCGCTGAAGCTTTCTTT; cdr3_aa: CASSVGTGAEAFF